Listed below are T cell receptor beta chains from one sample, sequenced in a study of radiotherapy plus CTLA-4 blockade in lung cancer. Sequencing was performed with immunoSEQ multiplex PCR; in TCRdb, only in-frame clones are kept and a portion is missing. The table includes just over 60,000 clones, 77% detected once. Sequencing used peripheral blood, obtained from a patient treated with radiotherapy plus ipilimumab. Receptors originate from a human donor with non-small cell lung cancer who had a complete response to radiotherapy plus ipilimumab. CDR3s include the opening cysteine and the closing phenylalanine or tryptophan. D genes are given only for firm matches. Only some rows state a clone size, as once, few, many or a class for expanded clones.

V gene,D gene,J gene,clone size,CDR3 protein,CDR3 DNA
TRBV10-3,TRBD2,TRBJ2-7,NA,CAISEGASGSYEQYF,TGTGCCATCAGTGAGGGGGCTAGCGGTTCCTACGAGCAGTACTTC
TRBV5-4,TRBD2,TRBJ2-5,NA,CASSRKTSGVTETQYF,TGTGCCAGCAGCCGCAAGACTAGCGGGGTAACGGAGACCCAGTACTTC
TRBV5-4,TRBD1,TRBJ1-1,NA,CASSLEGARDTEAFF,TGTGCCAGCAGCTTGGAGGGGGCGCGGGACACTGAAGCTTTCTTT
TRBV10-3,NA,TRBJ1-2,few,CAISRQLGEGMYTF,TGTGCCATCAGCCGACAGCTGGGGGAGGGAATGTACACCTTC
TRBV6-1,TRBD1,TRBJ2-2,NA,CASNRGYTGELFF,TGTGCCAGCAACAGGGGGTACACCGGGGAGCTGTTTTTT
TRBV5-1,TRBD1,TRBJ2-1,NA,CASSAPGGYNEQFF,TGCGCCAGCAGCGCTCCAGGGGGATACAATGAGCAGTTCTTC
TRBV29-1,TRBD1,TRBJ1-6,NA,CSVRDRAGLGRLHF,TGCAGCGTCCGGGACAGGGCAGGGCTCGGTCGCCTCCACTTT
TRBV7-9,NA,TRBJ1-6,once,CASSLEDSPLHF,TGTGCCAGCAGCTTAGAGGATTCACCCCTCCACTTT
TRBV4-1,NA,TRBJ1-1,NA,CASSQDSGFGAFF,TGCGCCAGCAGCCAAGATTCAGGGTTCGGGGCTTTCTTT
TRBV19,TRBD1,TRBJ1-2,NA,CASHRDRGRMDYGYTF,TGTGCCAGTCATCGGGACAGGGGGCGCATGGACTATGGCTACACCTTC
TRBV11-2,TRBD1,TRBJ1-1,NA,CASSQGQGATTEAFF,TGTGCCAGCAGCCAGGGACAGGGGGCGACCACTGAAGCTTTCTTT
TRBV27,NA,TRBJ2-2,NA,CASMGYQKSTAELFF,TGTGCCAGCATGGGGTACCAAAAGAGCACCGCGGAGCTGTTTTTT
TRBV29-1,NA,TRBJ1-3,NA,CSVEGGSTGNTIYF,TGCAGCGTTGAAGGGGGTTCCACTGGAAACACCATATATTTT
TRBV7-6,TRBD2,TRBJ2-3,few,CASSARKVVAGVSTDTQYF,TGTGCCAGCAGCGCAAGAAAGGTGGTCGCGGGGGTTAGCACAGATACGCAGTATTTT
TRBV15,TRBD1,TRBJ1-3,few,CATSRTGGSGNTIYF,TGTGCCACCAGCAGAACAGGGGGCTCCGGAAACACCATATATTTT
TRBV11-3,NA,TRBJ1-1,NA,CASSPTQNTEAFF,TGTGCCAGCAGCCCAACACAGAACACTGAAGCTTTCTTT
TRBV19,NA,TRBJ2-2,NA,CASSAGGQGRGELFF,TGTGCCAGTAGTGCTGGGGGGCAGGGGCGCGGGGAGCTGTTTTTT
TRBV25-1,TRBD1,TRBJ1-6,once,CASSLQGADNSPLHF,TGTGCCAGCAGCTTACAGGGGGCGGATAATTCACCCCTCCACTTT
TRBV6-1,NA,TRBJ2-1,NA,CASSLDSTNEQFF,TGTGCCAGCAGTCTGGACAGCACGAATGAGCAGTTCTTC
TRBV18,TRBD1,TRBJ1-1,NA,CASLSETGRNTEAFF,TGTGCCAGCCTTTCGGAGACAGGGAGGAACACTGAAGCTTTCTTT
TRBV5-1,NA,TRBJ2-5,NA,CASSLAWGSRETQYF,TGCGCCAGCAGCTTGGCCTGGGGTTCGCGAGAGACCCAGTACTTC
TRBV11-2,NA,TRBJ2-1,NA,CASSLVRGSPGEQFF,TGTGCCAGCAGCTTAGTGCGGGGCTCGCCTGGTGAGCAGTTCTTC
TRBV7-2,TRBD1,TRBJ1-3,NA,CASSSEPRGRGNTIYF,TGTGCCAGCAGCTCCGAACCCAGGGGGCGAGGAAACACCATATATTTT
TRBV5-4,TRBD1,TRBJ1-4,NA,CASSLASGGLRTNEKLFF,TGTGCCAGCAGCTTGGCCTCAGGGGGACTGAGGACTAATGAAAAACTGTTTTTT
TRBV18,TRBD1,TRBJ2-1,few,CASSSQPGTGGNEQFF,TGTGCCAGCTCCTCTCAACCGGGGACAGGGGGCAATGAGCAGTTCTTC
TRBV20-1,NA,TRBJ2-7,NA,CSAVRYNEQYF,TGCAGTGCTGTCCGATACAACGAGCAGTACTTC
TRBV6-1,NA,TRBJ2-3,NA,CASSAPGKAGTTDTQYF,TGTGCCAGCAGTGCCCCCGGGAAGGCGGGAACCACAGATACGCAGTATTTT
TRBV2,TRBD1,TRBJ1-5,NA,CASSGDRIRNQPQHF,TGTGCCAGCAGTGGGGACAGGATCCGCAATCAGCCCCAGCATTTT
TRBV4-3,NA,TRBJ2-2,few,CASSPILGGRSTGELFF,TGCGCCAGCAGCCCCATTCTTGGAGGGAGATCCACCGGGGAGCTGTTTTTT
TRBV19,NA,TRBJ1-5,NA,CASSTRGGVPQPQHF,TGTGCCAGTAGTACGCGCGGGGGGGTTCCTCAGCCCCAGCATTTT
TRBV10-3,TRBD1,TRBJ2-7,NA,CAISESGTGGPVYEQYF,TGTGCCATCAGTGAGTCTGGGACAGGAGGTCCAGTCTACGAGCAGTACTTC